The T cell receptor (beta chain) under discussion was sequenced for a study of cytomegalovirus exposure and HLA in healthy donors. Study findings and constraints: High sensitivity and specificity were reportedly achieved when the classifier diagnosed cytomegalovirus status.

V was shortened by 0 bases and J by 1 base, with 12 bases between the two germline ends. The CDR3 sequence is 16 residues long. The V gene's germline CDR1 is SGHDT and CDR2 YYEEEE. To note about this clone: Its antigen is currently unknown. Other DNA sequences in the same sample also yield this CDR3.

In the PCR, 60 Vbeta and 13 Jbeta primers were used. Sequenced by immunoSEQ multiplex PCR; TCRdb stores in-frame clones only, minus some. The sample yields 140,000 or so clones, about 70% seen once. The J gene is TRBJ2-3, the V gene TRBV5-6; D might be TRBD2 (6 bases). The sample comprised PBMCs. The clonotype was recovered from a man in his fifties or sixties in good health and CMV-seronegative. Here the CDR3 DNA reads TGTGCCAGCAGCTTGGAACTAGCAGGACGCACAGATACGCAGTATTTT. Protein product: CASSLELAGRTDTQYF.